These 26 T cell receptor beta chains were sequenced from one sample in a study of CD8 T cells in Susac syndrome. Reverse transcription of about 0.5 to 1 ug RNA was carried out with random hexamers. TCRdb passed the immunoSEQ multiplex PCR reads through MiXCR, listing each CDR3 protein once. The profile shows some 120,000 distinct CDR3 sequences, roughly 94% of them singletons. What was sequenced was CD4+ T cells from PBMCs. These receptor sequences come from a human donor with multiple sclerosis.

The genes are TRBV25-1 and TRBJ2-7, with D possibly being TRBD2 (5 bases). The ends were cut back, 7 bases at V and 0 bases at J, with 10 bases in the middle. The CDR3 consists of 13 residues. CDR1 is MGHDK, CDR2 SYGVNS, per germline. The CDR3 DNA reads TGTGCCAGCACGGGGAAGAACTCCTACGAGCAGTACTTC. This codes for CASTGKNSYEQYF.

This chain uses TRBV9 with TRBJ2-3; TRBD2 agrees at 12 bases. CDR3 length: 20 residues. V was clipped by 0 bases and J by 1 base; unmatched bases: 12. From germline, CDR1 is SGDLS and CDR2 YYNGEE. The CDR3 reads CASSVGASGGDPTRTDTQYF. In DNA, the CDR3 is TGTGCCAGCAGCGTAGGTGCTAGCGGGGGGGATCCTACTCGCACAGATACGCAGTATTTT. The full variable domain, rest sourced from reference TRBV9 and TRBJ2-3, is DSGVTQTPKHLITATGQRVTLRCSPRSGDLSVYWYQQSLDQGLQFLIQYYNGEERAKGNILERFSAQQFPDLHSELNLSSLELGDSALYFCASSVGASGGDPTRTDTQYFGPGTRLTVL.

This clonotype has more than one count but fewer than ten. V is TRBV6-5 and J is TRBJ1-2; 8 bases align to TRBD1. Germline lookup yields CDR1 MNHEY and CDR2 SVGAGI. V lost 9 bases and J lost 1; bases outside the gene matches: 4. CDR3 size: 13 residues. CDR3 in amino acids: CASRTGINYGYTF. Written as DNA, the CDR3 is TGTGCCAGTCGGACAGGGATTAACTATGGCTACACCTTC.

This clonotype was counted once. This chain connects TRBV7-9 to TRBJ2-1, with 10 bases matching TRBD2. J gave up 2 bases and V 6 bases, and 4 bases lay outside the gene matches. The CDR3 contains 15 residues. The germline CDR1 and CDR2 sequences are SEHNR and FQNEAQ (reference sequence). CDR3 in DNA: TGTGCCAGCAGTGTAGCGGGGGGCCCCTACAATGAGCAGTTCTTC. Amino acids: CASSVAGGPYNEQFF.

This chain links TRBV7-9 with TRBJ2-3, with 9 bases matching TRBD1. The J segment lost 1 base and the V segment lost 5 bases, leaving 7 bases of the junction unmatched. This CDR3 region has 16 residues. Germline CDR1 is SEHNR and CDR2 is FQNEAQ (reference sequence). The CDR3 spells CASSLWTGDRTDTQYF. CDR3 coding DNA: TGTGCCAGCAGCCTCTGGACAGGGGATCGCACAGATACGCAGTATTTT.

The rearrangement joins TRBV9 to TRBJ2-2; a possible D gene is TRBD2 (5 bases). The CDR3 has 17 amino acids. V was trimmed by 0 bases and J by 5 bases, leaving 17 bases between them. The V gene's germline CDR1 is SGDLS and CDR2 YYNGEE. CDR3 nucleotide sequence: TGTGCCAGCAGCGTAGAAGCGGTCGGAGGCGGGACCGGGGAGCTGTTTTTT. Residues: CASSVEAVGGGTGELFF.

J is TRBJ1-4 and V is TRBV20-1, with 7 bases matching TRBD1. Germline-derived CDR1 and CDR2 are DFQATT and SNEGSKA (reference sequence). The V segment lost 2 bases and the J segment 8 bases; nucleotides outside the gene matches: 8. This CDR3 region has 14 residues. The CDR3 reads CSARPKGAAEKLFF. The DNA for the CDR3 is TGCAGTGCTAGACCCAAGGGGGCAGCGGAAAAACTGTTTTTT.

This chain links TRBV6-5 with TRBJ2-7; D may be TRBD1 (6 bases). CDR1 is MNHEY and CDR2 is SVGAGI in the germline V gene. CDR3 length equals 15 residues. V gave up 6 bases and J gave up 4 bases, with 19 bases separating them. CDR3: CASSRQTGNRYEQYF. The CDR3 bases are TGTGCCAGCAGCCGACAGACAGGAAATCGATACGAGCAGTACTTC.

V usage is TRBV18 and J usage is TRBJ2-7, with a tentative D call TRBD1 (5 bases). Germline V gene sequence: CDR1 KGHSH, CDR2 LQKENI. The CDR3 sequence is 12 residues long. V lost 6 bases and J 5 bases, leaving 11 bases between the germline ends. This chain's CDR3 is CASSQAGNEQYF. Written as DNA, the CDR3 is TGTGCCAGCTCTCAAGCAGGGAACGAGCAGTACTTC.

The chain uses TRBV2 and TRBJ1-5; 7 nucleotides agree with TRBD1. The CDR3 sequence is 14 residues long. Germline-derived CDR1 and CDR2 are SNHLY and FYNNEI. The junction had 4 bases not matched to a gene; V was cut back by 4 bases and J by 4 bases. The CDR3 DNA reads TGTGCCAGCAGTGGGGGACAGTCGAATCAGCCCCAGCATTTT. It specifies CASSGGQSNQPQHF.

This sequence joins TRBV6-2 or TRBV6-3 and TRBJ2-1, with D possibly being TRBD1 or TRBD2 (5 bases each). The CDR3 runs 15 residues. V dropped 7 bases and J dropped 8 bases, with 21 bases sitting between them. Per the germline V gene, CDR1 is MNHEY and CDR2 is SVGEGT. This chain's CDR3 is CASILVGAPKDEQFF. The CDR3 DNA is TGTGCCAGCATCCTCGTCGGGGCCCCGAAGGATGAGCAGTTCTTC.

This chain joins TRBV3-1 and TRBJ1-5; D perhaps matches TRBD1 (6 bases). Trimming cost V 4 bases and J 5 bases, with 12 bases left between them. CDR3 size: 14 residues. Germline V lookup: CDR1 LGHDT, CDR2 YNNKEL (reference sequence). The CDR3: CASSPRGSDQPQHF. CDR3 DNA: TGTGCCAGCAGCCCCAGGGGATCGGATCAGCCCCAGCATTTT.

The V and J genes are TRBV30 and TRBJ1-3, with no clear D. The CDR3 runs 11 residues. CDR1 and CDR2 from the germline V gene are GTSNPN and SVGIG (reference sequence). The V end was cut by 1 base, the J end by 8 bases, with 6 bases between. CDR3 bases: TGTGCCTGGAGTGGGGGAGACACCATATATTTT. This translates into CAWSGGDTIYF. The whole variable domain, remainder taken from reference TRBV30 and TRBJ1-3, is SQTIHQWPATLVQPVGSPLSLECTVEGTSNPNLYWYRQAAGRGLQLLFYSVGIGQISSEVPQNLSASRPQDRQFILSSKKLLLSDSGFYLCAWSGGDTIYFGEGSWLTVV.

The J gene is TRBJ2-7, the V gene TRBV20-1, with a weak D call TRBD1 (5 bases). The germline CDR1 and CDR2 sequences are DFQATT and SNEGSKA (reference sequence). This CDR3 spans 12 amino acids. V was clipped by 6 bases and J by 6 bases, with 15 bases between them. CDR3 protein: CSAPMGLGEQYF. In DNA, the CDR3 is TGCAGTGCCCCCATGGGGCTTGGCGAGCAGTACTTC.

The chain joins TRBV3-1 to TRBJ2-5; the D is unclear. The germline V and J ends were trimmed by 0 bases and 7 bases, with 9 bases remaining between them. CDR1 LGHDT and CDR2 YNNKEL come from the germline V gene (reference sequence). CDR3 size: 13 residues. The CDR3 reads CASSQDGRGTQYF. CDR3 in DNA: TGTGCCAGCAGCCAAGATGGGCGAGGGACCCAGTACTTC.

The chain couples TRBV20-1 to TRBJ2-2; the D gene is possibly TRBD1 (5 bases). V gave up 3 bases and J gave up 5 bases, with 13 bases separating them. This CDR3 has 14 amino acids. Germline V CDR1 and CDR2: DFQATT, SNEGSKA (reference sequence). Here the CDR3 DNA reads TGCAGTGCTAGTGAGGACACCTCTACCGGGGAGCTGTTTTTT. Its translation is CSASEDTSTGELFF.

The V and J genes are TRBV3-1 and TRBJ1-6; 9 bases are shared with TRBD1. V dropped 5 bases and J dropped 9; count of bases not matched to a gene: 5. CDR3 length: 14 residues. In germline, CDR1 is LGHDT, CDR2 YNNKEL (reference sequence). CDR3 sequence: CASSETGGLSPLHF. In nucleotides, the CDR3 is TGTGCCAGCAGCGAAACAGGGGGCCTTTCACCCCTCCACTTT. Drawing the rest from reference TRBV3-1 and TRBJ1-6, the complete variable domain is DTAVSQTPKYLVTQMGNDKSIKCEQNLGHDTMYWYKQDSKKFLKIMFSYNNKELIINETVPNRFSPKSPDKAHLNLHINSLELGDSAVYFCASSETGGLSPLHFGNGTRLTVT.

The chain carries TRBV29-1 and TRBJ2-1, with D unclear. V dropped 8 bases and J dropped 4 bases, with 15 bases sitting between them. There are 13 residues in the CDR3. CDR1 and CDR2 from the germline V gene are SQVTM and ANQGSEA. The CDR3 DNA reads TGCAGCATAGAAAGGGAAAAGTACAATGAGCAGTTCTTC. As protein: CSIEREKYNEQFF.

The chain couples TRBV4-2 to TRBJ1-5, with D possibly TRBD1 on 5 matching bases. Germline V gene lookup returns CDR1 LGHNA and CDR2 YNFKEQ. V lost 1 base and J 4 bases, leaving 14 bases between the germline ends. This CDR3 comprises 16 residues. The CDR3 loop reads CASSQVGGDRNQPQHF. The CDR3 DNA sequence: TGTGCCAGCAGCCAAGTAGGAGGGGACCGAAATCAGCCCCAGCATTTT.

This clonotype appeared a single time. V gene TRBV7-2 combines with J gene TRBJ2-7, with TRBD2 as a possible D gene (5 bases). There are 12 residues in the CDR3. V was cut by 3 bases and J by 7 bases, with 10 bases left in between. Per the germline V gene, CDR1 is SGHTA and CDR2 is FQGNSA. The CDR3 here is CASSFDYNEQYF. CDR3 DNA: TGTGCCAGCAGCTTCGACTATAATGAGCAGTACTTC.

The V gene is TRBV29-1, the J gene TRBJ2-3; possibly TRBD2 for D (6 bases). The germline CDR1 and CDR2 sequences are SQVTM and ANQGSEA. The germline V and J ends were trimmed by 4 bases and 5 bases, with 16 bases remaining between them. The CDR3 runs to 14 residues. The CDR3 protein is CSVGKQAGGDTQYF. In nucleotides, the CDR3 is TGCAGCGTTGGGAAACAGGCCGGGGGAGATACGCAGTATTTT.

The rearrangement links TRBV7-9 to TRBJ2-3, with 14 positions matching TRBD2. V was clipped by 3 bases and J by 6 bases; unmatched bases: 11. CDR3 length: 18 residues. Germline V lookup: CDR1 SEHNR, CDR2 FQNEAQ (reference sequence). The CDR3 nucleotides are TGTGCCAGCAGCTTTAAAGTGGGGACTAGCGGGGGTTCGGATACGCAGTATTTT. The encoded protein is CASSFKVGTSGGSDTQYF.

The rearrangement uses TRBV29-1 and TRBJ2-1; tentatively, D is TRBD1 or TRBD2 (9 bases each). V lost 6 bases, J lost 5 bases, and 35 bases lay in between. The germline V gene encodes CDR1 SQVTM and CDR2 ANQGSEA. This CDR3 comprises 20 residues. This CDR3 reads CSVNSNRDRASGVFDNEQFF. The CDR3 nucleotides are TGCAGCGTGAACTCGAACCGGGACAGGGCTAGCGGGGTATTCGACAATGAGCAGTTCTTC.

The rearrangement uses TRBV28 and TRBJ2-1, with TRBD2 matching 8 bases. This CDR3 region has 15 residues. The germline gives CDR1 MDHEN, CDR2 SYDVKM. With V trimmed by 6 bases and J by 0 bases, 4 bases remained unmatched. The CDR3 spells CASSLSGISYNEQFF. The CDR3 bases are TGTGCCAGCAGCCTTAGCGGGATCTCCTACAATGAGCAGTTCTTC. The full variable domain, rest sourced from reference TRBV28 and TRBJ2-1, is DVKVTQSSRYLVKRTGEKVFLECVQDMDHENMFWYRQDPGLGLRLIYFSYDVKMKEKGDIPEGYSVSREKKERFSLILESASTNQTSMYLCASSLSGISYNEQFFGPGTRLTVL.

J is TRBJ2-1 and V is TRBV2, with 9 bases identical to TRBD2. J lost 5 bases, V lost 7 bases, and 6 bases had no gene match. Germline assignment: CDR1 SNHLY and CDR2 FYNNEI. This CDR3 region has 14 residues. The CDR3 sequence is CASTVAGEDNEQFF. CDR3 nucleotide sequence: TGTGCCAGCACAGTAGCGGGAGAGGACAATGAGCAGTTCTTC. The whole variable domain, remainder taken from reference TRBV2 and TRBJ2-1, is EPEVTQTPSHQVTQMGQEVILRCVPISNHLYFYWYRQILGQKVEFLVSFYNNEISEKSEIFDDQFSVERPDGSNFTLKIRSTKLEDSAMYFCASTVAGEDNEQFFGPGTRLTVL.

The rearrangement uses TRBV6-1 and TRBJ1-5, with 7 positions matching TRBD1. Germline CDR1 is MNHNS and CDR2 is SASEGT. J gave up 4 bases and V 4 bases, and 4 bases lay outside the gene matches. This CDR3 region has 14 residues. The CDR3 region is CASSGQGGNQPQHF. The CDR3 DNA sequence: TGTGCCAGCAGTGGACAGGGCGGAAATCAGCCCCAGCATTTT.